The rows below give T cell receptor beta chains drawn from one sample of a study of blood T cell repertoires in COVID-19. The method was immunoSEQ multiplex PCR; TCRdb's version includes in-frame clones alone and lacks a portion of them. The table records a few hundred thousand clones, under 90% of them present only once. Sample: PBMCs or T cells enriched from blood (not recorded which). These receptors came from a man aged 25-45 years with acute COVID-19. The conserved cysteine and the conserved F or W are not part of the CDR3 here.

CDR3aa: ASSTVSGGPKNIQY
v_gene: TRBV2

CDR3aa: ASSYPGQGVGNGYT
v_gene: TRBV7-2

CDR3aa: ASLPGGGRSYNEQF
v_gene: TRBV7-9

CDR3aa: ASSHARAYNEQF
v_gene: TRBV11-2

CDR3aa: ASSQSPSGTSDTQY
v_gene: TRBV14

CDR3aa: ASSVSGRATDTQY
v_gene: TRBV9

CDR3aa: ASSPRGGYGNTIY
v_gene: TRBV5-6

CDR3aa: ASHTGDVRGYT
v_gene: TRBV6-5

CDR3aa: ASSLDSHSNQPQH
v_gene: TRBV5-5

CDR3aa: ASSFSLGGNYGYT
v_gene: TRBV7-6

CDR3aa: SVPGLVLETQY
v_gene: TRBV29-1

CDR3aa: ASSQVLGANYGYT
v_gene: TRBV4-1

CDR3aa: ASSFSTGRETQY
v_gene: TRBV5-8

CDR3aa: ASSLSPHRGETQY
v_gene: TRBV27

CDR3aa: ASSGPGGSYNEQF
v_gene: TRBV2

CDR3aa: ASSVQPGQGYNEQF
v_gene: TRBV6-1

CDR3aa: ASSPSPGVDNEQF
v_gene: TRBV9

CDR3aa: ASSQERGGSDTQY
v_gene: TRBV4-2

CDR3aa: ASSPQGRSNTIY
v_gene: TRBV7-9

CDR3aa: ASSGRDSYGYT
v_gene: TRBV11-3

CDR3aa: ASSSRQNEKLF
v_gene: TRBV11-2

CDR3aa: ASRLVEGNQPQH
v_gene: TRBV6-5

CDR3aa: ATSDSRTGYGYT
v_gene: TRBV24-1

CDR3aa: ASRGGQLNYGYT
v_gene: TRBV2

CDR3aa: ASSLLADNNEQF
v_gene: TRBV5-5

CDR3aa: ASRGQGWNYGYT
v_gene: TRBV2

CDR3aa: ASSQADRVESPLH
v_gene: TRBV4-2

CDR3aa: ASSSMKQGNEAF
v_gene: TRBV5-6

CDR3aa: ASSVASLGLAGRSSYNEQF
v_gene: TRBV9

CDR3aa: ASSPGNQPQH
v_gene: TRBV27

CDR3aa: ASSNRDRGPSGEAF
v_gene: TRBV6-6

CDR3aa: ASSVGTSGRGETQY
v_gene: TRBV9

CDR3aa: ASSLGPAASYT
v_gene: TRBV28

CDR3aa: ASSYSMGGRGYT
v_gene: TRBV6-6

CDR3aa: ASSVPTGAQETQY
v_gene: TRBV28

CDR3aa: ASSQAGLDYGYT
v_gene: TRBV14

CDR3aa: ASHPEANYGYT
v_gene: TRBV7-9

CDR3aa: ASSITLWGSTGNTIY
v_gene: TRBV19

CDR3aa: ASSQELGGTGELF
v_gene: TRBV4-2

CDR3aa: ASRPNYKTDLRAEAF
v_gene: TRBV7-9

CDR3aa: ASSGGTGGTAF
v_gene: TRBV5-6

CDR3aa: ASMALGSGPGTDTQY
v_gene: TRBV2

CDR3aa: ASSPRDRGSGNTIY
v_gene: TRBV18

CDR3aa: ASSPLREVDSPLH
v_gene: TRBV18

CDR3aa: ASSLAGGSTSGNTIY
v_gene: TRBV5-6